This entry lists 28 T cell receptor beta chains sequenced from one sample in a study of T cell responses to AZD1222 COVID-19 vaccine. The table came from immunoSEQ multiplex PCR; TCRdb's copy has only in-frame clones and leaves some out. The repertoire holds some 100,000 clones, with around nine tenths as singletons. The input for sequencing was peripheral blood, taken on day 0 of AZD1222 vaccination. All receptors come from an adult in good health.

CDR3 nucleotide sequence: TGTGCCAGCAGCTGGCTGGGGTCCGAAGCTTTCTTT. Amino acid sequence: CASSWLGSEAFF. The J gene is TRBJ1-1, the V gene TRBV5-4; D is uncertain. The V end lost 3 bases, the J end lost 8 bases, and 11 bases lay between the germline ends. The germline CDR1 and CDR2 sequences are SGHNT and YYREEE (reference sequence). The CDR3 has 12 residues.

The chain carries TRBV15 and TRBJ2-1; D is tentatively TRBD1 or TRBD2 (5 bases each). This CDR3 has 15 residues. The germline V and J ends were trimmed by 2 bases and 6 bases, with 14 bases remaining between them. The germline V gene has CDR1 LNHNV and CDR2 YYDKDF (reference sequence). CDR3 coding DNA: TGTGCCACCAGCAGAAGAGGGGTAGGGGCCAATGAGCAGTTCTTC. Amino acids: CATSRRGVGANEQFF.

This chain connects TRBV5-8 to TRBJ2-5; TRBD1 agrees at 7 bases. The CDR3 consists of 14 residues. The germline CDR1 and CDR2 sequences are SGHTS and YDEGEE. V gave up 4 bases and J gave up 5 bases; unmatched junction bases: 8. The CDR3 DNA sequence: TGTGCCAGCAGCCCGGAAGGGACAGCCGAGACCCAGTACTTC. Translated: CASSPEGTAETQYF.

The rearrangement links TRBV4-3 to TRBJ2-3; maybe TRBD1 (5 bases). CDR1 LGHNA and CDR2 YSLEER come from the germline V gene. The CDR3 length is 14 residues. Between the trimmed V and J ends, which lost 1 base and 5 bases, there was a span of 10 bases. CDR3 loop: CASSQAGARDTQYF. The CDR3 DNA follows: TGCGCCAGCAGCCAAGCTGGGGCGAGAGATACGCAGTATTTT.

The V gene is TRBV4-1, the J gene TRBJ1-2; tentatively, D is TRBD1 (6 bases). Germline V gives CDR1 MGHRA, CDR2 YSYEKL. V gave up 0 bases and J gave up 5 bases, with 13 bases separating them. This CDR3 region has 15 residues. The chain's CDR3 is CASSQETDRLYGYTF. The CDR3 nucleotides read TGCGCCAGCAGCCAAGAAACCGACAGGTTATATGGCTACACCTTC.

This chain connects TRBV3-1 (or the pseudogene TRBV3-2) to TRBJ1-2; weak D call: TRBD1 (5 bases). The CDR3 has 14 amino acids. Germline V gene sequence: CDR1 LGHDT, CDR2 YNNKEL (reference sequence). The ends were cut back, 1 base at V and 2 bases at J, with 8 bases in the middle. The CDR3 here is CASSQAGKNYGYTF. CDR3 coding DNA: TGTGCCAGCAGCCAAGCAGGGAAGAACTATGGCTACACCTTC.

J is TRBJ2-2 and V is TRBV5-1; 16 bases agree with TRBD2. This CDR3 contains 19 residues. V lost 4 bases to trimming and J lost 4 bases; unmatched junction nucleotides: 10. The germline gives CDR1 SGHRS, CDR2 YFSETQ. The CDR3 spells CASSMGLAGGPTGTGELFF. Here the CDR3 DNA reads TGCGCCAGCAGCATGGGACTAGCGGGAGGGCCGACCGGCACCGGGGAGCTGTTTTTT.

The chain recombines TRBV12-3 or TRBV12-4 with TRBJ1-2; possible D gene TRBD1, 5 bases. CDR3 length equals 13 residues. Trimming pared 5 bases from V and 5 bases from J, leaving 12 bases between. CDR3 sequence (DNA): TGTGCCAGCAGTCAGGCGCAGGGTTATGGCTACACCTTC. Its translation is CASSQAQGYGYTF.

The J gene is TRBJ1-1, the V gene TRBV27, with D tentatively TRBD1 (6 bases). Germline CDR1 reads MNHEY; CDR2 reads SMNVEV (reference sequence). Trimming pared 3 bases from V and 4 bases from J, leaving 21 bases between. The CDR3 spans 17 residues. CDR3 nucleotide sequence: TGTGCCAGCAGTTTGGGGGGGGCCCGAATCGATGGCACTGAAGCTTTCTTT. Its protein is CASSLGGARIDGTEAFF.

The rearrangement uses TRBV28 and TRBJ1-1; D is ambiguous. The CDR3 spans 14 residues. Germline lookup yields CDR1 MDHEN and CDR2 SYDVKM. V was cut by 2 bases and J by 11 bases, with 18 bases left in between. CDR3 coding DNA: TGTGCCAGCAGTTTAATAAAGCCCACGGCTGCGGCTTTCTTT. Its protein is CASSLIKPTAAAFF.

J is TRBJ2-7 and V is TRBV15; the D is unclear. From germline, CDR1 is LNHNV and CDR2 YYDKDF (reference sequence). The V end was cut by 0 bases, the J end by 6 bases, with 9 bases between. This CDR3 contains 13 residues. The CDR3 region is CATSRERGTEQYF. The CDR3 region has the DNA TGTGCCACCAGCAGAGAGAGAGGCACCGAGCAGTACTTC.

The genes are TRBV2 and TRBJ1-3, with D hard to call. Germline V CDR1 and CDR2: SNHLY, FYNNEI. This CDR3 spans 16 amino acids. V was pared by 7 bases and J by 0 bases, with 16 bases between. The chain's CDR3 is CASTLTRTVSGNTIYF. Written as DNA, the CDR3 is TGTGCCAGCACCCTTACCCGCACGGTCTCTGGAAACACCATATATTTT. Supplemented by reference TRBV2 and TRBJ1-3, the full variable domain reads EPEVTQTPSHQVTQMGQEVILRCVPISNHLYFYWYRQILGQKVEFLVSFYNNEISEKSEIFDDQFSVERPDGSNFTLKIRSTKLEDSAMYFCASTLTRTVSGNTIYFGEGSWLTVV.

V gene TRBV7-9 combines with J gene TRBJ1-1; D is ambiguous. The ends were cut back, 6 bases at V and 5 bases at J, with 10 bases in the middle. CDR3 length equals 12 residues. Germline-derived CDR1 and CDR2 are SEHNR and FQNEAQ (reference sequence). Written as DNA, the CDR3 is TGTGCCAGCAGGGCTGGCGGGACTGAAGCTTTCTTT. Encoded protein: CASRAGGTEAFF.

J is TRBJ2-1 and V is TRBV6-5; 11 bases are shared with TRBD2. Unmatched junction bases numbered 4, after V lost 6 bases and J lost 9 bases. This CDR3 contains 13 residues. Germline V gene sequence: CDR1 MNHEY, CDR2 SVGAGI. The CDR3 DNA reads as TGTGCCAGCAGGTATCTAGCGGGAGGTGAGCAGTTCTTC. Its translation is CASRYLAGGEQFF.

CDR3 region: CASSPSTSGTGELFF. DNA for the CDR3: TGTGCCAGCAGCCCATCCACTAGCGGGACCGGGGAGCTGTTTTTT. The gene calls are TRBV3-1 (or the pseudogene TRBV3-2) and TRBJ2-2, with TRBD2 matching 9 bases. Germline CDR1 LGHDT, CDR2 YNNKEL (reference sequence). Trimming took 4 bases from V and 5 from J; bases not matched to a gene: 5. CDR3 length: 15 residues.

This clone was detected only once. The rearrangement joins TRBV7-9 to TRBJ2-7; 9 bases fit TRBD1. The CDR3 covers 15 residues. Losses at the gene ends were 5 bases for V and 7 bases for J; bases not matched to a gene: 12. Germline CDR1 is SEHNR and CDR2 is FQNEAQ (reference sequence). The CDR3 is CASSISGTGFWEQYF. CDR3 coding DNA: TGTGCCAGCAGCATCTCCGGGACAGGGTTTTGGGAGCAGTACTTC.

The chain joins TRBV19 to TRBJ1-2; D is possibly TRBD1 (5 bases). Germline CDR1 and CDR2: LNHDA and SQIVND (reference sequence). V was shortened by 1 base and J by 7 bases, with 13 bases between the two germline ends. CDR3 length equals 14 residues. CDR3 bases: TGTGCCAGTAGTATAGGGGAGACAGTTCGTGGCTACACCTTC. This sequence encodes CASSIGETVRGYTF.

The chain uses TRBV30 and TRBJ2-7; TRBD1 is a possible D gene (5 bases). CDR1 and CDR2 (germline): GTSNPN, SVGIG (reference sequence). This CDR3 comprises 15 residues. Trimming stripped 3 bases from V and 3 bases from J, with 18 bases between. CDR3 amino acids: CAWRLGAGLGYEQYF. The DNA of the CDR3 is TGTGCCTGGAGACTTGGGGCAGGTTTGGGCTACGAGCAGTACTTC.

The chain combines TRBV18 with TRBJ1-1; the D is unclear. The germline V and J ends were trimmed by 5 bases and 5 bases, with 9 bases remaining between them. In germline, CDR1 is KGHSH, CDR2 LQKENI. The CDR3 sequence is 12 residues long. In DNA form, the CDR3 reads TGTGCCAGCTCAGAACGGCGGACTGAAGCTTTCTTT. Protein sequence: CASSERRTEAFF.

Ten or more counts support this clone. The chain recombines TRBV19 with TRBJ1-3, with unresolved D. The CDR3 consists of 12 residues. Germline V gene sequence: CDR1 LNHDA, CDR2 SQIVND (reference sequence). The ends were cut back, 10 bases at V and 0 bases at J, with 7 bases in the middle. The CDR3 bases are TGTGCCACCCAGAGCTCTGGAAACACCATATATTTT. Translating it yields CATQSSGNTIYF.

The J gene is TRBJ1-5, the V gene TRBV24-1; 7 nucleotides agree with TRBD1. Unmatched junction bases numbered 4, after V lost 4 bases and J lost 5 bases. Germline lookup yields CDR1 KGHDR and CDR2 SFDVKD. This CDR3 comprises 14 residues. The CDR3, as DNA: TGTGCCACCAGTGAGGGGACAGCCGATCAGCCCCAGCATTTT. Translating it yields CATSEGTADQPQHF.

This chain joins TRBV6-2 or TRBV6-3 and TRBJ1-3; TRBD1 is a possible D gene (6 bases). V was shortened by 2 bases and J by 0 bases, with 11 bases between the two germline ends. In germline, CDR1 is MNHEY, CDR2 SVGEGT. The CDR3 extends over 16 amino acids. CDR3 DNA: TGTGCCAGCAGTTACGGACAGCCTCGCTCTGGAAACACCATATATTTT. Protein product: CASSYGQPRSGNTIYF.

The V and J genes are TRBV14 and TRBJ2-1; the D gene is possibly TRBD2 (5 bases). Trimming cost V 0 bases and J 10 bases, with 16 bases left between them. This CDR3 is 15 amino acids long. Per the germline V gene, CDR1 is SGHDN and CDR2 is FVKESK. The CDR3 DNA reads TGTGCCAGCAGCCAAGATTCCGCCCCCACTAGGGAGCAGTTCTTC. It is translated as CASSQDSAPTREQFF.

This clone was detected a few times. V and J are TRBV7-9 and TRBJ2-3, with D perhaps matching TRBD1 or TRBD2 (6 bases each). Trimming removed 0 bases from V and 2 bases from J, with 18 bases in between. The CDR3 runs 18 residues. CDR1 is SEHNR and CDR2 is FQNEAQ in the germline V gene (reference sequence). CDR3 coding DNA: TGTGCCAGCAGCTTAGCGAGGGGGAGGAACTTACTCACAGATACGCAGTATTTT. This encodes CASSLARGRNLLTDTQYF.

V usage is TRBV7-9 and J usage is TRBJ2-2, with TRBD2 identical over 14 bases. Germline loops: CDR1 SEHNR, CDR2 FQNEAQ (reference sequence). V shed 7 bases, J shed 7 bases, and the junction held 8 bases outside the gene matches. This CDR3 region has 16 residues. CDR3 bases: TGTGCCAGCACCTATGGGACTAGCGGGAGACTCGGGGAGCTGTTTTTT. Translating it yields CASTYGTSGRLGELFF.

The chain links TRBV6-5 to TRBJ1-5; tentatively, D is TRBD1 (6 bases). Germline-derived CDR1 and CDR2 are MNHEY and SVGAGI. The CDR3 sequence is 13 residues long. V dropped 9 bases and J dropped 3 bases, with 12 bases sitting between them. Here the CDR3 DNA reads TGTGCCAGTAAACAGGGTGTCAATCAGCCCCAGCATTTT. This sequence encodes CASKQGVNQPQHF.

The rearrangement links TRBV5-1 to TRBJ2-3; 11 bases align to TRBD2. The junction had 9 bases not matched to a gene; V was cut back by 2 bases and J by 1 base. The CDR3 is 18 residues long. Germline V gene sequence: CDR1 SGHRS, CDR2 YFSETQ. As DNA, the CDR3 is TGCGCCAGCAGCTTAGCGGGACTAGCGGATTTACGCACAGATACGCAGTATTTT. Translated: CASSLAGLADLRTDTQYF.

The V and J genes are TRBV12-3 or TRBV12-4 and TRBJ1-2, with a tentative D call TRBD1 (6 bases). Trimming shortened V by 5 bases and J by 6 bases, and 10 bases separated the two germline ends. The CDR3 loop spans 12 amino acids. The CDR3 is CASSQPGDGYTF. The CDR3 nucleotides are TGTGCCAGCAGTCAACCAGGGGATGGCTACACCTTC.